This T cell receptor beta chain was sequenced during a study of monozygotic twins with inflammatory bowel disease. CDR1 is LGHDT, CDR2 YNNKEL, per germline (reference sequence). CDR3 length equals 13 residues. General study points: Evidence failed to back one strong IBD-linked signal or clonotype.

Notes on this clonotype: As yet, its antigen is unknown.

TCRdb re-called the 5' RACE reads; every CDR3 protein appears as one record, without DNA. This sample carries 400,000 or so distinct CDR3 sequences, with about 2.4% going to the ten biggest clones. The chain links TRBV3-1 to TRBJ2-7; TCRdb reports TRBD1, a call that lacks DNA to check it against. Sequenced sample: blood. This TCR derives from a human donor with ulcerative colitis or Crohn's disease, or a healthy co-twin of an affected twin (not recorded which). This CDR3 is CASSRGTAYEQYF.